The TCR beta chain described here comes from a study of a mutant IDH1 vaccine in newly diagnosed glioma. This clone was counted once. The target antigen is unknown. As for time point: week 35, safety follow-up. One vaccine dose held 300 ug of mutant IDH1 20-mer peptide and came with topical imiquimod. The table came from immunoSEQ multiplex PCR; TCRdb's copy has only in-frame clones and leaves some out. Of tens of thousands of clones listed, around 80% are singletons. V lost 4 bases, J lost 3 bases, and 17 bases lay in between. This CDR3 contains 17 residues. Germline-derived CDR1 and CDR2 are SGHRS and YFSETQ.

This TCR was recovered from a middle-aged man with glioma. Some clones in this sample may be carry-over from other donors' samples. Sample: PBMCs, taken from a glioma patient whose treatment included an IDH1 peptide vaccine. The gene calls are TRBV5-1 and TRBJ2-6, with D unclear. The DNA of the CDR3 is TGCGCCAGCAGCGTAGGCCCTGTAGGGCATGGGGCCAACGTCCTGACTTTC. It codes for CASSVGPVGHGANVLTF. The full variable domain, completed using reference TRBV5-1 and TRBJ2-6, is KAGVTQTPRYLIKTRGQQVTLSCSPISGHRSVSWYQQTPGQGLQFLFEYFSETQRNKGNFPGRFSGRQFSNSRSEMNVSTLELGDSALYLCASSVGPVGHGANVLTFGAGSRLTVL.